This T cell receptor beta chain was captured in a study of CD8 T cells in ankylosing spondylitis. This clonotype was detected a few times. The antigen remains unidentified. The V end lost 5 bases, the J end lost 3 bases, and 10 bases lay between the germline ends. This CDR3 region has 13 residues. Findings and limits, study-wide: Apparently characteristic of ankylosing spondylitis blood was a TCR beta motif (under ten highly homologous variants).

TCRdb re-called the 5' RACE reads with MiXCR, one entry per CDR3 protein. Among just over 350,000 distinct CDR3 sequences, roughly 20% were seen once, and the ten largest hold around 12%. The gene calls are TRBV12-3 or TRBV12-4 and TRBJ1-1; no clear D. Sequenced input: blood, either unsorted or a sorted T cell fraction (not recorded which). This clonotype originated in a male donor with ankylosing spondylitis or in good health (not recorded which). The CDR3 here is CASSLGKDTEAFF. The CDR3, as DNA: TGTGCCAGCAGTCTGGGAAAGGACACTGAAGCTTTCTTT.